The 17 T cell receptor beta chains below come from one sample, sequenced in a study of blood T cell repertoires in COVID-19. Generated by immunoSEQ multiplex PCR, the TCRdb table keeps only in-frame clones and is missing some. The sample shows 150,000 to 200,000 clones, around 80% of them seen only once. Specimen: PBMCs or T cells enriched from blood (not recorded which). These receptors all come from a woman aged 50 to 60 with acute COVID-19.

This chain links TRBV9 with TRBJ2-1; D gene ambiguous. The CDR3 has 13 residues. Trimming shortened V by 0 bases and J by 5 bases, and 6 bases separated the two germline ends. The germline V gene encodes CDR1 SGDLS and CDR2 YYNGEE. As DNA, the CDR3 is TGTGCCAGCAGCGTAGAGGCGGACAATGAGCAGTTCTTC. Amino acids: CASSVEADNEQFF.

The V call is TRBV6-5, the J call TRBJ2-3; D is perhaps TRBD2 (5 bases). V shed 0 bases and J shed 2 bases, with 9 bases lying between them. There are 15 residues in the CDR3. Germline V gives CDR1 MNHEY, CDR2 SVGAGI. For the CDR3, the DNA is TGTGCCAGCAGTTACTCGAGGGCGGACACAGATACGCAGTATTTT. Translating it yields CASSYSRADTDTQYF.

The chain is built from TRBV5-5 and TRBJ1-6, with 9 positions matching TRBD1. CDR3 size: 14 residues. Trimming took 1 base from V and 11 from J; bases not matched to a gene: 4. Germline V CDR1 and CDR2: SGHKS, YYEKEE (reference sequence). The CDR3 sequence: CASSLTGGSAPLHF. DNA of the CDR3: TGTGCCAGCAGCTTGACAGGGGGCAGTGCACCCCTCCACTTT.

The CDR3 coding sequence is TGTGCCAGCTCACCGACCGGGACAGGGGAGAGGAATCAGCCCCAGCATTTT. Translation: CASSPTGTGERNQPQHF. V usage is TRBV18 and J usage is TRBJ1-5, with 10 bases fitting TRBD1. The CDR3 loop spans 17 amino acids. In germline, CDR1 is KGHSH, CDR2 LQKENI. The V gene end was trimmed by 3 bases and the J gene end by 4 bases; junction bases not matched to a gene: 9.

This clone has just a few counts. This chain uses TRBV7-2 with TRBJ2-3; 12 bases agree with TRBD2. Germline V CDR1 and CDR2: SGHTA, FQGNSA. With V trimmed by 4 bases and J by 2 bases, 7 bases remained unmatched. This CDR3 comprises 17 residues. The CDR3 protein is CASSSRTSGVYTDTQYF. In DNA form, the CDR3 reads TGTGCCAGCAGCTCCCGGACTAGCGGGGTATACACAGATACGCAGTATTTT.

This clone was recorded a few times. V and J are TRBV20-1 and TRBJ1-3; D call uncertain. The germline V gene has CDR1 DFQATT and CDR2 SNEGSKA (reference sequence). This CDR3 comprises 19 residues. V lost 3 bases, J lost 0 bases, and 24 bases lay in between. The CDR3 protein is CSASPPSPSPPYSGNTIYF. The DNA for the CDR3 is TGCAGTGCTAGTCCGCCATCTCCTTCACCTCCCTACTCTGGAAACACCATATATTTT.

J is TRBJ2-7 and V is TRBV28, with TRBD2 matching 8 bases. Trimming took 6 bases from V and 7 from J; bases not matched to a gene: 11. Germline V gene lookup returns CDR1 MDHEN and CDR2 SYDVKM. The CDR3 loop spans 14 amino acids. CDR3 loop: CASRPGGAGAEQYV. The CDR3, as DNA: TGTGCCAGCAGGCCCGGGGGGGCGGGGGCGGAGCAGTACGTC.

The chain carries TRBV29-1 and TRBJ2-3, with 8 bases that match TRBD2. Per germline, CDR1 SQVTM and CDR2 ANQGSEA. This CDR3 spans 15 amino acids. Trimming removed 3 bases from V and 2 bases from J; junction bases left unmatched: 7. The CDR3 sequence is CSVELGGGFTDTQYF. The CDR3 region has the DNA TGCAGCGTTGAGCTTGGCGGGGGGTTCACAGATACGCAGTATTTT.

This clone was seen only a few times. The CDR3 region has the DNA TGCGCCAGCAGTGATAATGATTGGTTTCAGGGAAAGGACACTGAAGCTTTCTTT. Protein: CASSDNDWFQGKDTEAFF. This chain joins TRBV10-2 and TRBJ1-1; tentatively, D is TRBD1 (5 bases). V dropped 3 bases and J dropped 3 bases, with 23 bases sitting between them. The CDR3 runs 18 residues. In germline, CDR1 is WSHSY, CDR2 SAAADI.

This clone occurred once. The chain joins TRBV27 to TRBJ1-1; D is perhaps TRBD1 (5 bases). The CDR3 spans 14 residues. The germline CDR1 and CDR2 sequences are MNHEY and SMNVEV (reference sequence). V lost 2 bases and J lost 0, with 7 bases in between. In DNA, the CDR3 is TGTGCCAGCAGTTTAGACAGATTGAACACTGAAGCTTTCTTT. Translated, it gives CASSLDRLNTEAFF.

This chain's CDR3 is CASSQGKGGSQPQHF. Here the CDR3 DNA reads TGCGCCAGCAGCCAAGGAAAGGGTGGGAGTCAGCCCCAGCATTTT. V gene TRBV4-3 combines with J gene TRBJ1-5; unclear D gene. The CDR3 sequence is 15 residues long. Trimming shortened V by 1 base and J by 6 bases, and 13 bases separated the two germline ends. CDR1 is LGHNA, CDR2 YSLEER, per germline.

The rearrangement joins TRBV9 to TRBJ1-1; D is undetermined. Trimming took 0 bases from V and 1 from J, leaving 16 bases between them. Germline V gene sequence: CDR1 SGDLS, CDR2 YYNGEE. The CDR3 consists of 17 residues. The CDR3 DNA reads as TGTGCCAGCAGCGTAGCTACGGGTCTGAGGCAGAACACTGAAGCTTTCTTT. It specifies CASSVATGLRQNTEAFF.

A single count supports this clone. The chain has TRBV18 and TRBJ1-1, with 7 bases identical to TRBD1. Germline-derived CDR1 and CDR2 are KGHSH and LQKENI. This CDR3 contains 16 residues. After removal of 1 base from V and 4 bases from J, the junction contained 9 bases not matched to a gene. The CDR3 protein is CASSPQGGQVGTEAFF. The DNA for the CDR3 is TGTGCCAGCTCACCACAGGGAGGACAGGTCGGCACTGAAGCTTTCTTT.

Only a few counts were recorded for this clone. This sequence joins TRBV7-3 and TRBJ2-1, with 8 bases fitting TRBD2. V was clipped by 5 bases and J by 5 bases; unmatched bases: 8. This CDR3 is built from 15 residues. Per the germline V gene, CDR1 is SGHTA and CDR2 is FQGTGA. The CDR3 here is CASSPLAGINNEQFF. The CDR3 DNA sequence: TGTGCCAGCAGCCCCTTAGCGGGGATAAACAATGAGCAGTTCTTC.

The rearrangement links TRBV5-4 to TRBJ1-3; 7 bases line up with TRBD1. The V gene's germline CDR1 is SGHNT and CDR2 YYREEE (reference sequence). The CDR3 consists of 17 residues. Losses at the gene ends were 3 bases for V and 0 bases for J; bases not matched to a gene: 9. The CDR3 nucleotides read TGTGCCAGCAGCTCAGCAAACGGACAGGCCTCTGGAAACACCATATATTTT. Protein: CASSSANGQASGNTIYF. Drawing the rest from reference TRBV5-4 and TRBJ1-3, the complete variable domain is ETGVTQSPTHLIKTRGQQVTLRCSSQSGHNTVSWYQQALGQGPQFIFQYYREEENGRGNFPPRFSGLQFPNYSSELNVNALELDDSALYLCASSSANGQASGNTIYFGEGSWLTVV.

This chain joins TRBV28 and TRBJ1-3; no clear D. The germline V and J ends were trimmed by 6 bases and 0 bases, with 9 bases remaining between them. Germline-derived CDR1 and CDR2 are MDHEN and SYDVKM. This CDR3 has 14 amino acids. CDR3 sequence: CASSPAGSGNTIYF. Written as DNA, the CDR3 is TGTGCCAGCAGCCCCGCGGGCTCTGGAAACACCATATATTTT.

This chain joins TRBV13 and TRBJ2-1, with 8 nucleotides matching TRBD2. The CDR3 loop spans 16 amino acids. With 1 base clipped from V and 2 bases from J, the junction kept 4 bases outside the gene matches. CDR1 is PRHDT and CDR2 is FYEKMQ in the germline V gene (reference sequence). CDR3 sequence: CASSLVSGATYNEQFF. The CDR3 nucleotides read TGTGCCAGCAGCTTAGTTAGCGGGGCGACCTACAATGAGCAGTTCTTC.